This TCR beta chain originates from a study of cytomegalovirus exposure and HLA in healthy donors. Findings of the study overall: Both high specificity and high sensitivity reportedly marked the classifier's diagnosis of cytomegalovirus status.

A note on this clone: Antigen: not known.

The donors were part of the validation cohort of over a hundred subjects. That cohort was separate from the first cohort, which comprised 666 subjects. The germline gives CDR1 MRHNA, CDR2 SNTAGT. Losses at the gene ends were 4 bases for V and 8 bases for J; bases not matched to a gene: 9. CDR3 size: 15 residues. This table comes from immunoSEQ multiplex PCR, and its TCRdb copy is limited to in-frame clones, with some not included. The sample lists over 150,000 clones, about 88% occurring once. The chain has TRBV6-4 and TRBJ2-7, with TRBD1 matching over 12 bases. The TCR originated in a man aged 18 to 30 in good health and CMV-seropositive. The sample was PBMCs. In DNA form, the CDR3 reads TGTGCCAGCAGTGCCTCCGGGACAGGGGGCACCAAGCAGTACTTC. Translating gives CASSASGTGGTKQYF.